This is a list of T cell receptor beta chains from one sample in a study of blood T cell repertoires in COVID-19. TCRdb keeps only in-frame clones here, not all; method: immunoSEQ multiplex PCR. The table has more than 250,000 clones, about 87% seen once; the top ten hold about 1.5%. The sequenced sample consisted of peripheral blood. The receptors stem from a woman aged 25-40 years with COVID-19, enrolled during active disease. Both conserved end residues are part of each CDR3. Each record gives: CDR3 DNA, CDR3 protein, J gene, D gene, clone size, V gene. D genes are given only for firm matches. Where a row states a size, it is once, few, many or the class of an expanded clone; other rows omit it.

DNA: TGTGCCAGCAGTTTAGCCGACAGGGTAAATGGCTACACCTTC
CDR3: CASSLADRVNGYTF
J: TRBJ1-2
D: TRBD1
size: NA
V: TRBV28

DNA: TGTGCCAGCAGCCGCGGGACAGAGTACCACGGCTACACCTTC
CDR3: CASSRGTEYHGYTF
J: TRBJ1-2
D: TRBD1
size: NA
V: TRBV6-2/TRBV6-3

DNA: TGCGCCAGCAGCTCGCAGGTGGGGGCGATTCACTACACCTTC
CDR3: CASSSQVGAIHYTF
J: TRBJ1-2
D: NA
size: NA
V: TRBV5-1

DNA: TGTGCCAGCAGCCAAGTGGGGACAGGGTATTCACCCCTCCACTTT
CDR3: CASSQVGTGYSPLHF
J: TRBJ1-6
D: TRBD1
size: few
V: TRBV3-1/TRBV3-2

DNA: TGTGCCAGCAGCTTAACGGGAACCGGGGAGCTGTTTTTT
CDR3: CASSLTGTGELFF
J: TRBJ2-2
D: NA
size: NA
V: TRBV7-9

DNA: TGTGCCAGCTCACCACAGGTTCCGGGGGGTACGGATACGCAGTATTTT
CDR3: CASSPQVPGGTDTQYF
J: TRBJ2-3
D: TRBD2
size: NA
V: TRBV18

DNA: TGTGCCAGCAGCTTTATGAGCAGGCAGTCTGAGCAGTTCTTC
CDR3: CASSFMSRQSEQFF
J: TRBJ2-1
D: NA
size: few
V: TRBV7-2

DNA: TGTGCCACGGCACGTGACAGGGGTGAAAAACTGTTTTTT
CDR3: CATARDRGEKLFF
J: TRBJ1-4
D: TRBD1
size: NA
V: TRBV19

DNA: TGTGCCAGCAGTGCAAGGACAGGTACTTTACTGAACACTGAAGCTTTCTTT
CDR3: CASSARTGTLLNTEAFF
J: TRBJ1-1
D: TRBD1
size: NA
V: TRBV6-1

DNA: TGTGCCAGCAGCCCCTTTGGAGCGGGGGGGCCGGATGAGCAGTTCTTC
CDR3: CASSPFGAGGPDEQFF
J: TRBJ2-1
D: TRBD2
size: NA
V: TRBV7-9

DNA: TGTGCCAGCAGCTTAGCGCGTCTCCCTTATATAGGACAATCTAACTATGGCTACACCTTC
CDR3: CASSLARLPYIGQSNYGYTF
J: TRBJ1-2
D: NA
size: NA
V: TRBV7-8

DNA: TGCAGCGTAGACCTGGGGGGAGCTTTCTTT
CDR3: CSVDLGGAFF
J: TRBJ1-1
D: NA
size: NA
V: TRBV29-1

DNA: TGTGCCAGCTCAGGGCCCCGAGAGACCCAGTACTTC
CDR3: CASSGPRETQYF
J: TRBJ2-5
D: NA
size: NA
V: TRBV18

DNA: TGTGCCAGCAGTACGGGGGAGGCGAGCTCCTATAATTCACCCCTCCACTTT
CDR3: CASSTGEASSYNSPLHF
J: TRBJ1-6
D: NA
size: once
V: TRBV27

DNA: TGTGCCACCCTACTTGGACAGGGGAACTATGGCTACACCTTC
CDR3: CATLLGQGNYGYTF
J: TRBJ1-2
D: TRBD1
size: NA
V: TRBV6-5

DNA: TGTGCCTGGGCCTTCGGGACAGGCAACTATGGCTACACCTTC
CDR3: CAWAFGTGNYGYTF
J: TRBJ1-2
D: TRBD1
size: NA
V: TRBV30

DNA: TGTGCCAGCAGCAAGCACCCGAACTATGGCTACACCTTC
CDR3: CASSKHPNYGYTF
J: TRBJ1-2
D: NA
size: NA
V: TRBV6-5

DNA: TGTGCCAGTATCAGCGGTCTGAACACTGAAGCTTTCTTT
CDR3: CASISGLNTEAFF
J: TRBJ1-1
D: NA
size: NA
V: TRBV19

DNA: TGTGCCAGCAGCCCCTCTAACACCGGGGAGCTGTTTTTT
CDR3: CASSPSNTGELFF
J: TRBJ2-2
D: NA
size: NA
V: TRBV7-9

DNA: TGTGCCACCCTAGGACAGGGGGCGGGTGCAGCTAATGAAAAACTGTTTTTT
CDR3: CATLGQGAGAANEKLFF
J: TRBJ1-4
D: TRBD1
size: NA
V: TRBV19

DNA: TGTGCCAGCAGCGAAACAGGGGGCAGGACTGAAGCTTTCTTT
CDR3: CASSETGGRTEAFF
J: TRBJ1-1
D: TRBD1
size: NA
V: TRBV2

DNA: TGTGCCAGCGCCCCCGGGGGGCGCTTTTCACCCCTCCACTTT
CDR3: CASAPGGRFSPLHF
J: TRBJ1-6
D: NA
size: NA
V: TRBV6-5

DNA: TGTGCCAGCAGTTATGGAAGGAGCCGGAACACTGAAGCTTTCTTT
CDR3: CASSYGRSRNTEAFF
J: TRBJ1-1
D: NA
size: NA
V: TRBV6-6

DNA: TGCGCCAGCAGCTTGCAAGAGGGCTATGGCTACACCTTC
CDR3: CASSLQEGYGYTF
J: TRBJ1-2
D: NA
size: few
V: TRBV5-1

DNA: TGTGCCAGCTCACCGAGGACAGCAACTAATGAAAAACTGTTTTTT
CDR3: CASSPRTATNEKLFF
J: TRBJ1-4
D: NA
size: NA
V: TRBV18

DNA: TGTGCCAGCAGCTTAGCCTCTGGACAGTACACCATATATTTT
CDR3: CASSLASGQYTIYF
J: TRBJ1-3
D: NA
size: NA
V: TRBV7-9

DNA: TGTGCCAGCAGCGTAGAGGGGGGAAACACCATATATTTT
CDR3: CASSVEGGNTIYF
J: TRBJ1-3
D: NA
size: few
V: TRBV9

DNA: TGTGCCAGTAGGAATACAGGAGGGGGGGCTGAAGCTTTCTTT
CDR3: CASRNTGGGAEAFF
J: TRBJ1-1
D: NA
size: few
V: TRBV19

DNA: TGTGCCAGCAGCTACGGGACACGGATTGGGCCCCAGCATTTT
CDR3: CASSYGTRIGPQHF
J: TRBJ1-5
D: NA
size: once
V: TRBV7-9

DNA: TGTGCCAGCAGTGACGAGGGATATGGCTACACCTTC
CDR3: CASSDEGYGYTF
J: TRBJ1-2
D: NA
size: NA
V: TRBV2

DNA: TGTGCCAGCAGCGTAGGGAGGCGGCCCTCCTACGAGCAGTACTTC
CDR3: CASSVGRRPSYEQYF
J: TRBJ2-7
D: NA
size: NA
V: TRBV9